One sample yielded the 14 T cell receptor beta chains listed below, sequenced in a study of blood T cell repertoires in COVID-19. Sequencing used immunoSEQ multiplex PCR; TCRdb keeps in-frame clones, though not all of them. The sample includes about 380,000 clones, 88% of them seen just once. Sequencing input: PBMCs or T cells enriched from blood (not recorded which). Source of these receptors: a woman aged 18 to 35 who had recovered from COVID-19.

The CDR3 here is CASSFRDREETQYF. The DNA of the CDR3 is TGTGCCAGCAGCTTTAGGGACAGGGAAGAGACCCAGTACTTC. The V and J genes are TRBV5-6 and TRBJ2-5; 9 nucleotides align to TRBD1. Losses at the gene ends were 2 bases for V and 3 bases for J; bases not matched to a gene: 2. The CDR3 is 14 amino acids. CDR1 and CDR2 from the germline V gene are SGHDT and YYEEEE.

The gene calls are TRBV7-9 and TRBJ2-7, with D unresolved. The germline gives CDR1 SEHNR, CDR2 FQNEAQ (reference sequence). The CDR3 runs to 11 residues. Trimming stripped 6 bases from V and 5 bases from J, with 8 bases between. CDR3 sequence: CASRRLDEQYF. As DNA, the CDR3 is TGTGCCAGCAGGCGCTTGGACGAGCAGTACTTC.

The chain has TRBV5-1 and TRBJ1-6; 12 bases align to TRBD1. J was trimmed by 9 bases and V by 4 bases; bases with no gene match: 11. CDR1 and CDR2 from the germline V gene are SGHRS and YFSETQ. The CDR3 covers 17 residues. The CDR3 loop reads CASSNIPGQGAGSPLHF. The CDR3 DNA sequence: TGCGCCAGCAGCAATATCCCGGGACAGGGGGCAGGTTCACCCCTCCACTTT. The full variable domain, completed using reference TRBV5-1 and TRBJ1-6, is KAGVTQTPRYLIKTRGQQVTLSCSPISGHRSVSWYQQTPGQGLQFLFEYFSETQRNKGNFPGRFSGRQFSNSRSEMNVSTLELGDSALYLCASSNIPGQGAGSPLHFGNGTRLTVT.

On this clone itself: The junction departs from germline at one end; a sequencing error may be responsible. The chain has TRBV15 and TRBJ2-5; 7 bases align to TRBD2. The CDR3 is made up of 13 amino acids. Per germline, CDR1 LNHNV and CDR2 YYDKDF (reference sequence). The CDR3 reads CATGSGVGETQYF. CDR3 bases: TGTGCCACCGGCAGCGGGGTTGGAGAGACCCAGTACTTC.

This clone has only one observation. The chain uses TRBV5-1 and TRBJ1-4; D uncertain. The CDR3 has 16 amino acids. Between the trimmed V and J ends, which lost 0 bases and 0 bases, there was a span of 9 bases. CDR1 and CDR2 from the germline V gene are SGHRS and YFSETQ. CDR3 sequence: CASSLGPAATNEKLFF. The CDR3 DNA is TGCGCCAGCAGCTTGGGCCCTGCAGCAACTAATGAAAAACTGTTTTTT.

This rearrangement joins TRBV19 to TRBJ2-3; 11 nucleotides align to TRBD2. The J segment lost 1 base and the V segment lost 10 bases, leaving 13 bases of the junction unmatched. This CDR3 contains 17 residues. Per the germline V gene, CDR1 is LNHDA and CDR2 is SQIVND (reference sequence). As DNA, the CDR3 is TGTGCCACCTCGAGTTTTAGCGGGGGGGCCGGCACAGATACGCAGTATTTT. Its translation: CATSSFSGGAGTDTQYF. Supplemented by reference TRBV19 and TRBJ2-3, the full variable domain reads DGGITQSPKYLFRKEGQNVTLSCEQNLNHDAMYWYRQDPGQGLRLIYYSQIVNDFQKGDIAEGYSVSREKKESFPLTVTSAQKNPTAFYLCATSSFSGGAGTDTQYFGPGTRLTVL.

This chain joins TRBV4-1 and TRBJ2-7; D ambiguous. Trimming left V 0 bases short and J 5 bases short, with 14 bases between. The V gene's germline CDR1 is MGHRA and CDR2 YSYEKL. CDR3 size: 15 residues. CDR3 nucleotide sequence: TGCGCCAGCAGCCAAGATTTGTACAGTCACCACGAGCAGTACTTC. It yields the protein CASSQDLYSHHEQYF.

This CDR3 reads CASSQPGQGGYEQYF. The DNA for the CDR3 is TGTGCCAGTAGTCAGCCGGGACAGGGCGGTTACGAGCAGTACTTC. The V call is TRBV19, the J call TRBJ2-7; 9 nucleotides match TRBD1. The trim removed 5 bases at V and 4 bases at J, leaving 9 bases unmatched. The length of the CDR3 is 15 residues. CDR1 is LNHDA, CDR2 SQIVND, per germline (reference sequence).

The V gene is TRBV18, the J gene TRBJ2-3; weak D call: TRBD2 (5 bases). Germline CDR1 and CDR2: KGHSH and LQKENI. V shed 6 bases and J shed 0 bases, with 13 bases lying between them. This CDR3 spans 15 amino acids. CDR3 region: CASSPTRTSTDTQYF. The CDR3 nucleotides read TGTGCCAGCTCCCCTACTAGGACTAGCACAGATACGCAGTATTTT.

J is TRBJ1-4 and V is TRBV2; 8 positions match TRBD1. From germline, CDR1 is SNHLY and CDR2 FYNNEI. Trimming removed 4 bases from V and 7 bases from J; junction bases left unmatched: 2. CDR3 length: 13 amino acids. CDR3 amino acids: CASSGTGSEKLFF. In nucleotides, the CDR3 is TGTGCCAGCAGTGGGACAGGGAGTGAAAAACTGTTTTTT. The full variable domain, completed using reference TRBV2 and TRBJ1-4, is EPEVTQTPSHQVTQMGQEVILRCVPISNHLYFYWYRQILGQKVEFLVSFYNNEISEKSEIFDDQFSVERPDGSNFTLKIRSTKLEDSAMYFCASSGTGSEKLFFGSGTQLSVL.

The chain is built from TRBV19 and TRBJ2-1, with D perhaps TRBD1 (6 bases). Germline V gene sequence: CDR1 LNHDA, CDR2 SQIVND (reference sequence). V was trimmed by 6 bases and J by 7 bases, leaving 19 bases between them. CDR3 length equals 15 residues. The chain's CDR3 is CASRRVDRDRNEQFF. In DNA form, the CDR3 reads TGTGCCAGTAGACGAGTAGACAGAGACAGGAATGAGCAGTTCTTC.

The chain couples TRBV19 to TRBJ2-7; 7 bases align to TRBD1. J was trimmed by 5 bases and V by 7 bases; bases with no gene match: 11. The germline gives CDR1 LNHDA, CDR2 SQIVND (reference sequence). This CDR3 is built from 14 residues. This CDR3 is CASNPTGSKNEQYF. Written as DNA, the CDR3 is TGTGCCAGTAACCCGACAGGGAGCAAGAACGAGCAGTACTTC.

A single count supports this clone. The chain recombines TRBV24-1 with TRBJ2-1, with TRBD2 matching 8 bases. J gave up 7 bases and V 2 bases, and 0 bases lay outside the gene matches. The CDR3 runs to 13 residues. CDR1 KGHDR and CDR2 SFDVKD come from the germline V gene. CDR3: CATSDSGGNEQFF. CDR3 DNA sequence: TGTGCCACCAGTGATTCGGGAGGGAATGAGCAGTTCTTC.

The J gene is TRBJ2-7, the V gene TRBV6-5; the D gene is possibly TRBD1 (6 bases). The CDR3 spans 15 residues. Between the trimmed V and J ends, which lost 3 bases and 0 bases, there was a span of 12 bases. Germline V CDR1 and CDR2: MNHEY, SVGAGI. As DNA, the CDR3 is TGTGCCAGCAGTTATTTGACAGGTACCTCCTACGAGCAGTACTTC. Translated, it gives CASSYLTGTSYEQYF.